The 2 T cell receptor beta chains below come from one sample, sequenced in a study of T cell repertoires in cytomegalovirus infection (dated by TCRdb to about 2019). These reads were obtained on an Illumina HiSeq 1500. The raw public reads went through TCRdb reprocessing: fastp at Q25, MiXCR clone calling, in-frame beta chains kept. For every CDR3 protein sequence, its rows merge into one entry that carries the most common genes and DNA. The sample has approximately 250,000 distinct CDR3 sequences on record, around 6.4% of them singletons. Of the sample, around 6.5% falls within the top ten clones. Sequencing was carried out using PBMCs. All receptors derive from a human donor in good health (CMV status not recorded). Some clones in this sample may be carry-over from other donors' samples.

This clonotype was seen many times. The rearrangement joins TRBV12-3 or TRBV12-4 to TRBJ1-1, with a possible D match to TRBD1 (6 bases). This CDR3 region has 14 residues. The germline V and J ends were trimmed by 6 bases and 7 bases, with 18 bases remaining between them. The CDR3 nucleotides are TGTGCCAGCAGCCTCAGTGGGGGGCGAGATGAAGCTTTCTTT. Protein: CASSLSGGRDEAFF.

This clonotype was detected ten times or more. This chain connects TRBV6-4 to TRBJ2-2, with 9 bases aligning to TRBD2. V shed 3 bases and J 1 base; nucleotides not matched to a gene: 9. Germline lookup yields CDR1 MRHNA and CDR2 SNTAGT. The CDR3 consists of 18 residues. The CDR3 DNA sequence: TGTGCCAGCAGTGAGTGGGCTAGCGGGGCCTTGAACACCGGGGAGCTGTTTTTT. It specifies CASSEWASGALNTGELFF.